What follows are 16 T cell receptor beta chains derived from one specimen sequenced in a study of graft-versus-host responses after intestinal transplantation. Clones were sequenced by immunoSEQ multiplex PCR, and TCRdb holds only the in-frame ones, with some missing. The table shows roughly 80,000 clones, with around nine tenths occurring only once. Antigens of these TCRs are unknown. This sample comprised unstimulated CD8+ T cells sorted from spleen or lymph node cells, obtained before transplant. Receptors originate from a human donor who was the organ donor for an intestinal transplant.

The chain uses TRBV28 and TRBJ2-1; 7 bases are a match to TRBD1. The CDR3 consists of 15 residues. V lost 6 bases, J lost 5 bases, and 10 bases stayed unmatched. Germline V gene data show CDR1 as MDHEN and CDR2 as SYDVKM. CDR3 sequence reads: CASRGEGGEDNEQFF. The CDR3 DNA sequence: TGTGCCAGCAGGGGGGAAGGGGGCGAAGACAATGAGCAGTTCTTC.

The table lists this clone with a few counts. The genes are TRBV7-9 and TRBJ2-7, with 8 nucleotides matching TRBD1. This CDR3 is built from 14 residues. V shed 4 bases and J 2 bases; nucleotides not matched to a gene: 4. Germline CDR1 is SEHNR and CDR2 is FQNEAQ (reference sequence). CDR3 bases: TGTGCCAGCAGCTCCGGGACAGGCCCCTACGAGCAGTACTTC. Translation gives CASSSGTGPYEQYF.

CDR3 DNA: TGTGCCAGCAGCCGTATCTTGGGGAGCACCTATGGCTACACCTTC. Protein product: CASSRILGSTYGYTF. The V gene is TRBV5-6, the J gene TRBJ1-2; no clear D gene. The CDR3 runs 15 residues. Looked up from germline, CDR1 is SGHDT and CDR2 is YYEEEE. The V gene lost 4 bases and the J gene lost 4 bases, with 17 bases spanning the gap.

The chain has TRBV28 and TRBJ2-5; D is uncertain. Germline V gene lookup returns CDR1 MDHEN and CDR2 SYDVKM. The CDR3 consists of 11 residues. V shed 5 bases and J shed 5 bases, with 6 bases lying between them. The CDR3 loop is CASSQDETQYF. In nucleotides, the CDR3 is TGTGCCAGCAGTCAAGACGAGACCCAGTACTTC.

Only one count was recorded for this clone. The chain combines TRBV20-1 with TRBJ2-1; either TRBD1 or TRBD2 may supply D (5 bases each). Trimming left V 6 bases short and J 9 bases short, with 12 bases between. Germline values: CDR1 DFQATT, CDR2 SNEGSKA (reference sequence). The CDR3 extends over 11 amino acids. The CDR3, as DNA: TGCAGTGCCTGGGACGTGCTTGAGCAGTTCTTC. It yields the protein CSAWDVLEQFF.

The chain employs TRBV6-5 and TRBJ2-7; unclear D gene. Looked up from germline, CDR1 is MNHEY and CDR2 is SVGAGI. The V gene lost 6 bases and the J gene lost 4 bases, with 7 bases spanning the gap. The CDR3 is 11 amino acids. This chain's CDR3 is CASRLTYEQYF. For the CDR3, the DNA is TGTGCCAGCAGGTTGACATACGAGCAGTACTTC.

The rearrangement links TRBV7-6 to TRBJ2-2, with D uncertain. This CDR3 is 14 amino acids long. V dropped 1 base and J dropped 6 bases, with 9 bases sitting between them. The germline V gene has CDR1 SGHVS and CDR2 FNYEAQ. The CDR3 sequence: CASSLGSGPGELFF. The DNA for the CDR3 is TGTGCCAGCAGCTTAGGATCCGGGCCCGGGGAGCTGTTTTTT.

The chain combines TRBV13 with TRBJ1-2; D perhaps matches TRBD1 (5 bases). Germline V gene sequence: CDR1 PRHDT, CDR2 FYEKMQ (reference sequence). V shed 2 bases and J shed 7 bases, with 14 bases lying between them. The CDR3 totals 14 residues. In DNA, the CDR3 is TGTGCCAGCAGCTTATCAGGAGGGGTGTCTGGCTACACCTTC. Its translation is CASSLSGGVSGYTF.

This clone was recorded once. This chain links TRBV9 with TRBJ2-7; D gene uncertain. With 4 bases removed from V and 2 bases from J, the gap between germline ends came to 13 bases. The germline V gene encodes CDR1 SGDLS and CDR2 YYNGEE. The CDR3 consists of 14 residues. The CDR3 loop is CASSPHSEAYEQYF. CDR3 bases: TGTGCCAGCAGCCCCCACAGCGAGGCCTACGAGCAGTACTTC.

The chain links TRBV4-1 to TRBJ1-2, with D maybe TRBD1 (5 bases). V was clipped by 0 bases and J by 5 bases, with 7 bases between them. The CDR3 consists of 13 residues. Per the germline V gene, CDR1 is MGHRA and CDR2 is YSYEKL. CDR3 nucleotides: TGCGCCAGCAGCCAAGAGGGGGTATATGGCTACACCTTC. Translating it yields CASSQEGVYGYTF.

This rearrangement joins TRBV4-1 to TRBJ2-1, with D perhaps TRBD1 (5 bases). CDR3 length: 12 residues. Germline lookup yields CDR1 MGHRA and CDR2 YSYEKL. Trimming cost V 6 bases and J 3 bases, with 6 bases left between them. DNA of the CDR3: TGCGCCAGCAGTGACAGCTACAATGAGCAGTTCTTC. It yields the protein CASSDSYNEQFF.

The chain is built from TRBV27 and TRBJ1-5; 7 positions match TRBD1. The length of the CDR3 is 18 residues. Per the germline V gene, CDR1 is MNHEY and CDR2 is SMNVEV (reference sequence). V shed 3 bases and J 3 bases; nucleotides not matched to a gene: 14. The CDR3 sequence is CASSFKPPGTEFNQPQHF. As DNA, the CDR3 is TGTGCCAGCAGTTTCAAACCCCCCGGGACAGAATTCAATCAGCCCCAGCATTTT.

The V gene is TRBV5-1, the J gene TRBJ2-3; D not resolved. Germline CDR1 is SGHRS and CDR2 is YFSETQ. Trimming took off 1 base at V and 2 bases at J, with 5 bases between the two ends. This CDR3 spans 13 amino acids. The CDR3: CASSLSFTDTQYF. CDR3 coding DNA: TGCGCCAGCAGCTTGAGCTTCACAGATACGCAGTATTTT.

In this sample, this clone turned up a few times. The V gene is TRBV28, the J gene TRBJ1-6, with D tentatively TRBD1 (5 bases). Per germline, CDR1 MDHEN and CDR2 SYDVKM. The CDR3 has 13 residues. V was trimmed by 1 base and J by 13 bases, leaving 11 bases between them. CDR3 residues: CASSLSGSSPLHF. The CDR3 nucleotides are TGTGCCAGCAGTTTATCAGGGTCCTCGCCCCTCCACTTT.

The V and J genes are TRBV7-9 and TRBJ1-6; a possible D gene is TRBD1 (5 bases). This CDR3 is built from 18 residues. V was trimmed by 4 bases and J by 5 bases, leaving 21 bases between them. Per germline, CDR1 SEHNR and CDR2 FQNEAQ (reference sequence). CDR3 in DNA: TGTGCCAGCAGCTCCCTGGCCCCTCCCGGGACGGATAATTCACCCCTCCACTTT. The encoded protein is CASSSLAPPGTDNSPLHF.

A note on this clone: At one boundary the junction diverges from the germline segment, which might be a read error. The rearrangement uses TRBV4-1 and TRBJ1-6, with 9 positions matching TRBD1. There are 13 residues in the CDR3. Germline assignment: CDR1 MGHRA and CDR2 YSYEKL. CDR3 sequence reads: CASSQEGGTGTQF. CDR3 sequence (DNA): TGCGCCAGCAGCCAAGAGGGAGGGACAGGGACCCAGTTT.